This T cell receptor beta chain was recovered during a study of cytomegalovirus exposure and HLA in healthy donors. In the study overall: Early released data had tens of millions of unique TCRs, all coming from HLA-typed donors.

CDR3 length: 13 residues. Looked up from germline, CDR1 is SGHTA and CDR2 is FQGTGA. The germline V and J ends were trimmed by 5 bases and 5 bases, with 9 bases remaining between them. The study, taken as a whole, reports: Per published reports, the classifier diagnosed cytomegalovirus status with high specificity and sensitivity.

Note on this clone: Its antigen is unknown.

PCR used 60 Vbeta primers and 13 Jbeta primers. TCRdb's table, derived via immunoSEQ multiplex PCR, lists solely in-frame clones and lacks some. The table has roughly 100,000 clones, 65% to 85% seen once. Sequenced: PBMCs. The TCR originated in a man younger than 30 in good health and CMV-seronegative. V is TRBV7-3 and J is TRBJ2-2; D not resolved. In nucleotides, the CDR3 is TGTGCCAGCAGCCCATCATTGACCGGGGAGCTGTTTTTT. Translation gives CASSPSLTGELFF. Supplemented by reference TRBV7-3 and TRBJ2-2, the full variable domain reads GAGVSQTPSNKVTEKGKYVELRCDPISGHTALYWYRQSLGQGPEFLIYFQGTGAADDSGLPNDRFFAVRPEGSVSTLKIQRTERGDSAVYLCASSPSLTGELFFGEGSRLTVL.